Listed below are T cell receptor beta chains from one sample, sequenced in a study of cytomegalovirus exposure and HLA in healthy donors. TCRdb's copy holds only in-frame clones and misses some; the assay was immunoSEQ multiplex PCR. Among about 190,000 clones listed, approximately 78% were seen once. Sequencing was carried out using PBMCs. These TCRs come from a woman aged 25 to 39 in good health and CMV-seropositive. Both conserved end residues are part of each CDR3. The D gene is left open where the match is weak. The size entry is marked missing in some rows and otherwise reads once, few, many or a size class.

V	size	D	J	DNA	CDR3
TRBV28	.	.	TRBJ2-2	TGTGCCAGCAGTCCTACGGTGAACACCGGGGAGCTGTTTTTT	CASSPTVNTGELFF
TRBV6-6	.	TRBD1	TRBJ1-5	TGTGCCAGCAGTTACGGGACAGGGCCTTCCAATCAGCCCCAGCATTTT	CASSYGTGPSNQPQHF
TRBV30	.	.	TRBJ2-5	TGTGCCTGGATTCCAGGGGGGCAAAACCAAGAGACCCAGTACTTC	CAWIPGGQNQETQYF
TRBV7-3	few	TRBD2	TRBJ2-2	TGTGCCAGCAGCTTCGTGCGGGAGGTCACCGGGGAGCTGTTTTTT	CASSFVREVTGELFF
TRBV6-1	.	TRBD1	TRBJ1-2	TGTGCCAGCAGTCGACAGGGGGCTGGGGGCTACACCTTC	CASSRQGAGGYTF
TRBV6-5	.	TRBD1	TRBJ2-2	TGTGCCAGCAGTTACTTCGGGACAGGGCTGTCCGGGGAGCTGTTTTTT	CASSYFGTGLSGELFF
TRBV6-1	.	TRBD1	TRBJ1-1	TGTGCCAGCAACCCGGGACAGCTACGGGGGACTGAAGCTTTCTTT	CASNPGQLRGTEAFF
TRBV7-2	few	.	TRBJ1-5	TGTGCCAGCAGCTTAGTATCGACACCAAGCAATCAGCCCCAGCATTTT	CASSLVSTPSNQPQHF
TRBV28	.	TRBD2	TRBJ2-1	TGTGCCAGCAGTCCCCTGGGACTAGCGGGACGGAATGAGCAGTTCTTC	CASSPLGLAGRNEQFF
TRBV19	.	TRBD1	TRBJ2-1	TGTGCCAGTAGTATGGGACAGGGGGTCCGCAATGAGCAGTTCTTC	CASSMGQGVRNEQFF
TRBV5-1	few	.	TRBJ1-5	TGCGCCAGCAGCTTGGAAGGAGCAGGGCAAAGCCAGCCCCAGCATTTT	CASSLEGAGQSQPQHF
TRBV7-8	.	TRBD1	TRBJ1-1	TGTGCCAGCAGCTTAGATGGGACAGGGGGTAGGTTGGCTTTCTTT	CASSLDGTGGRLAFF
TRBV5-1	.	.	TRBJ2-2	TGCGCCAGCAGCTTGGACAGGGCTTACACCGGGGAGCTGTTTTTT	CASSLDRAYTGELFF
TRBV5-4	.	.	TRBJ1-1	TGTGCCAGCAGCTTGGAACTAACGAACACTGAAGCTTTCTTT	CASSLELTNTEAFF
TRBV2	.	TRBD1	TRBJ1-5	TGTGCCAGCAGGGTACAGGGGGATCAGCCCCAGCATTTT	CASRVQGDQPQHF
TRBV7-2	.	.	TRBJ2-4	TGTGCCAGCAGCTTAGGCGAGATTGGCATTCAGTACTTC	CASSLGEIGIQYF
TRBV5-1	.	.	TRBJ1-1	TGCGCCAGCAAAGAAATCCAGGGGCATACTGAAGCTTTCTTT	CASKEIQGHTEAFF
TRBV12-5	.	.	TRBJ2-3	TGTGCTAGTGGTACCAATCTCCGGACAGATACGCAGTATTTT	CASGTNLRTDTQYF
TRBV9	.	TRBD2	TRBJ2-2	TGTGCCAGCAGCGTAGGGCTAGCGGGAGGCGGGGAGCTGTTTTTT	CASSVGLAGGGELFF